This T cell receptor (beta chain) was sequenced in a study of T cell repertoires in cytomegalovirus infection. Looking at the study overall: It can be stated that public TCR beta signatures indicated CMV infection as well as a matching HLA type.

TCRdb processed the reads anew with MiXCR; each CDR3 protein has one entry. The table lists 650,000 to 850,000 distinct CDR3 sequences, 25% to 30% of them singletons. The V gene's germline CDR1 is MGHRA and CDR2 YSYEKL. The CDR3 extends over 14 amino acids. The V and J ends lost 3 bases and 1 base respectively, with 7 bases between them. This clonotype was seen a few times. Its antigen remains unknown. The clonotype was recovered from a human donor in good health (CMV status not recorded). Some clones in this sample may be carry-over from other donors' samples. Sequencing used cultured CD8+ T cells from PBMCs, obtained from culture after CMV antigen stimulation. The rearrangement uses TRBV4-1 and TRBJ2-4; D might be TRBD1 (6 bases). The CDR3 coding sequence is TGCGCCAGCAGCCACGGACAGGCCAAAAACATTCAGTACTTC. This translates into CASSHGQAKNIQYF.